This T cell receptor beta chain originates from a study of blood T cells in healthy people across ages. Sample-barcoded 5' priming and a J-beta primer mix drove a second PCR of 7 to 11 cycles. MiXCR, applied by TCRdb to the 5' RACE reads, yields one record per CDR3 protein. Found here are about 1.6 million distinct CDR3 sequences, about 35% of them singletons; the top ten hold about 11%. Approximately 9 milliliters was the volume of peripheral blood drawn from each donor. This CDR3 is built from 15 residues. The germline gives CDR1 LGHDT, CDR2 YNNKEL (reference sequence). Of note for this clonotype: Sequence at one end of the junction differs from germline and may be a read error.

The sequenced material came from blood. This TCR was recovered from a woman aged 25 to 45 in good health. This chain uses TRBV3-1 with TRBJ2-7, with D perhaps matching TRBD2 (5 bases). CDR3 loop: CASSQGGFGVYERYF. The CDR3 DNA is TGTGCCAGCAGCCAGGGCGGGTTCGGAGTCTACGAGCGGTACTTC.